A selection of T cell receptor beta chains follows, all from one sample in a study of Graves' ophthalmopathy and Graves' hyperthyroidism. TCRdb independently ran MiXCR on the multiplex PCR reads; one entry per CDR3 protein. Among 740,000 or so distinct CDR3 sequences listed, roughly 40% were seen once. The sample comprised peripheral blood. The receptors come from an adult man with Graves' ophthalmopathy. Each CDR3 is given with its conserved first and last residue. Each record gives: clone size, V gene, D gene, J gene, CDR3 DNA, CDR3 protein. The D gene is left open where the match is weak. Clone size, where shown, is once, few, many, or a class for clones that have expanded.

>.|TRBV20-1|.|TRBJ1-2
TGCAGTGCTATAGGGCGGGTCGGCTACACCTTC
CSAIGRVGYTF
>few|TRBV3-1|.|TRBJ1-2
TGTGCCAGCAGCAACAGGGAGTATGGCTACACCTTC
CASSNREYGYTF
>.|TRBV29-1|TRBD2|TRBJ2-3
TGCAGCGGGAAACTAGCGGGGACATCGGATACGCAATATTTT
CSGKLAGTSDTQYF
>many|TRBV10-2|.|TRBJ1-1
TGCGCCAGCAGTGACAGGGCAACTGAAGCTTTCTTT
CASSDRATEAFF
>many|TRBV10-3|.|TRBJ2-7
TGTGCCATCAGTGAGACTGGGGCGACCTACTACGAGCAGTACTTC
CAISETGATYYEQYF
>.|TRBV25-1|TRBD2|TRBJ2-2
TGTGCCAGCAGTGACTTGACTAGCGGGTCCGGGGAGCTGTTTTTT
CASSDLTSGSGELFF
>few|TRBV10-3|.|TRBJ2-7
TGTGCCAGCAGTGATACCGGACAGACCTACGAGCAGTACTTC
CASSDTGQTYEQYF
>many|TRBV19|.|TRBJ2-7
TGTGCCAGTAGTCGGACACCTTACGAGCAGTACTTC
CASSRTPYEQYF
>.|TRBV6-6|.|TRBJ1-6
TGTGCCAGCAGTTACTCGAGGGGGAATACAAAGTATTCACCCCTCCACTTT
CASSYSRGNTKYSPLHF
>.|TRBV11-2|.|TRBJ2-1
TGTGCCAGCAGCCTCACGTCGGCGTTTGAAGTCGAGCAGTTCTTC
CASSLTSAFEVEQFF
>few|TRBV25-1|.|TRBJ1-6
TGTGCCAGTAGTATACCTTTCAGGGTCAATTCACCCCTCCACTTT
CASSIPFRVNSPLHF
>few|TRBV20-1|TRBD1|TRBJ2-7
TGCAGTGCTAGAGCCACAGGGGACTCCTACGAGCAGTACTTC
CSARATGDSYEQYF
>.|TRBV7-9|.|TRBJ2-7
TGTGCCAGCAGTAAGGAGCGAGAGCAGTACTTC
CASSKEREQYF
>.|TRBV15|.|TRBJ1-2
TGTGCCACCAGCAGTTCGGACCTCCGTGGCGGCTACACCTTC
CATSSSDLRGGYTF
>many|TRBV7-8|.|TRBJ2-7
TGTGCCAGCCTCACAGGGAGCGAGCAGTACTTC
CASLTGSEQYF
>.|TRBV7-9|TRBD1|TRBJ2-2
TGTGCCAGCGGACTGGGGACAGGGAACACCGGGGAGCTGTTTTTT
CASGLGTGNTGELFF
>few|TRBV5-6|TRBD1|TRBJ2-7
TGTGCCAGCAGTCTTACAGGGGGAGCCGAGCAGTACTTC
CASSLTGGAEQYF
>many|TRBV2|.|TRBJ1-4
TGTGCCAGCAGCGGGACCCTCGGTGGGAATGAAAAACTGTTTTTT
CASSGTLGGNEKLFF
>.|TRBV2|TRBD1|TRBJ2-7
TGTGCCAGCAGTTCGGGACAGGAGGGCTACGAGCAGTACTTC
CASSSGQEGYEQYF
>.|TRBV25-1|TRBD1|TRBJ1-4
TGCGCCAGCAGGACCGGGACAGGGGGTGAAAAACTGTTTTTT
CASRTGTGGEKLFF
>once|TRBV9|.|TRBJ1-1
TGTGCCAGCAGCGTACGTCTCACGAACACTGAAGCTTTCTTT
CASSVRLTNTEAFF
>many|TRBV2|TRBD2|TRBJ2-7
TGTGCCAGCCTCCTGACTAGCGGCCCCTTCGACGAGCAGTACTTC
CASLLTSGPFDEQYF
>.|TRBV19|TRBD1|TRBJ2-7
TGTGCCAGTTTGCGGACAGGGGCCTACGAGCAGTACTTC
CASLRTGAYEQYF
>.|TRBV6-2/TRBV6-3|.|TRBJ1-2
TGTGCCAGCAGTTACATGATTTCGACCCCTTCGCACACCTTC
CASSYMISTPSHTF
>.|TRBV15|.|TRBJ1-2
TGTGCCACCAGCAGCGGTCTACAGGGTGATGGCTACACCTTC
CATSSGLQGDGYTF
>.|TRBV12-3/TRBV12-4|.|TRBJ1-1
TGTGCCAGCAGTCTAGAAACATTGAACACTGAAGCTTTCTTT
CASSLETLNTEAFF
>.|TRBV7-6|TRBD1|TRBJ2-7
TGTGCCAGCAGCTTCACAGGGGCAGGATCGCATGAGCAGTACTTC
CASSFTGAGSHEQYF
>few|TRBV12-3/TRBV12-4|.|TRBJ1-2
TGTGCCAGCAGTTTTGGGCAGGTTTATGGCTACACCTTC
CASSFGQVYGYTF
>once|TRBV6-6|.|TRBJ2-6
TGTGCCAGCAGCAGGGACAAAGGTTTGACTTTC
CASSRDKGLTF
>few|TRBV5-8|.|TRBJ1-6
TGTGCCAGCAGCTTGGGGCGACCCGACTATAATTCACCCCTCCACTTT
CASSLGRPDYNSPLHF
>.|TRBV5-1|.|TRBJ1-2
TGTGCCAGCAGCTTGATTACGGGGGGGGGAGTGAACGGCTACACCTTC
CASSLITGGGVNGYTF
>.|TRBV9|TRBD1|TRBJ2-2
TGTGCCAGCAGCAGCAGGGGGTTGGAGCTGTTTTTT
CASSSRGLELFF
>few|TRBV19|TRBD2|TRBJ2-5
TGTGCCAGTAGTGGACGACTAGCGGGGGGTGGTGAGACCCAGTACTTC
CASSGRLAGGGETQYF